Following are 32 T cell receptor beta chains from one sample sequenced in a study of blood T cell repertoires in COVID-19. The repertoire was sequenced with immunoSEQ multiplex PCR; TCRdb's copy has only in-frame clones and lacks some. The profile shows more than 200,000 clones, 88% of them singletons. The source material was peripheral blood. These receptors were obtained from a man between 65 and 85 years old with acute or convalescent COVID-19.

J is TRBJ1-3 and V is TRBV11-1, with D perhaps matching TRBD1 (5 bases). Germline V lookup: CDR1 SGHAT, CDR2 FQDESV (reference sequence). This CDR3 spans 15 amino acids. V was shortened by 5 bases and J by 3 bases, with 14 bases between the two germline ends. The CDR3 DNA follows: TGTGCCAGCAGCCCAGGGTCCTTAAGTGGAAACACCATATATTTT. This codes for CASSPGSLSGNTIYF.

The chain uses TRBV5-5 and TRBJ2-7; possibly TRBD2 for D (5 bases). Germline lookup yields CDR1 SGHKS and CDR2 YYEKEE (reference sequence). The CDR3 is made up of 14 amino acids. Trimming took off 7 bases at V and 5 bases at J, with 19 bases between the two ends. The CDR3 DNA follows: TGTGCCAGCGCCCCGGGAAACCCCAAGGACGAGCAGTACTTC. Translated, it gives CASAPGNPKDEQYF.

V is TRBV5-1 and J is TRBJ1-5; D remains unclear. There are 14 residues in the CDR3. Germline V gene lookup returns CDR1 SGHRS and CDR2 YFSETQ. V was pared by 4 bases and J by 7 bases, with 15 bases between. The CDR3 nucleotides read TGCGCCAGCAGCAGCGGAGGGTTCGGGCAGCCCCAGCATTTT. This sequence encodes CASSSGGFGQPQHF.

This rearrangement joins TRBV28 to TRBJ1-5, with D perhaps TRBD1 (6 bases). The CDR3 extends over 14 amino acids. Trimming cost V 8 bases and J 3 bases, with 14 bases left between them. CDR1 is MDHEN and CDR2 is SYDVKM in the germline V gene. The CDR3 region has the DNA TGTGCCAGCCGGGCGCGGACAGTCAATCAGCCCCAGCATTTT. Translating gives CASRARTVNQPQHF.

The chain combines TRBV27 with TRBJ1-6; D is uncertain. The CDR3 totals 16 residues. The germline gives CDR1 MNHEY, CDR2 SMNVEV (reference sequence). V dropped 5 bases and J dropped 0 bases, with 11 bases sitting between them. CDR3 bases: TGTGCCAGCAGTCTCACCAGTTCCTCCTATAATTCACCCCTCCACTTT. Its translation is CASSLTSSSYNSPLHF.

DNA of the CDR3: TGTGCCAGTAGTATGTCGTCAGGGCTGAACACTGAAGCTTTCTTT. The encoded protein is CASSMSSGLNTEAFF. This chain connects TRBV19 to TRBJ1-1, with D perhaps matching TRBD1 (5 bases). Germline assignment: CDR1 LNHDA and CDR2 SQIVND (reference sequence). This CDR3 is built from 15 residues. V was trimmed by 3 bases and J by 0 bases, leaving 11 bases between them.

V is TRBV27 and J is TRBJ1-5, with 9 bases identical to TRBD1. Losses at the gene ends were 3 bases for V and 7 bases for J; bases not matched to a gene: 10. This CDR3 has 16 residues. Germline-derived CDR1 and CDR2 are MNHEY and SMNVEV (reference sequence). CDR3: CASSFRSDRGGQPQHF. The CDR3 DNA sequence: TGTGCCAGCAGTTTCAGATCGGACAGGGGTGGACAGCCCCAGCATTTT.

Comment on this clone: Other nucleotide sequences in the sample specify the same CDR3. Here the CDR3 DNA reads TGTGCCAGCAGCGTGACAGGGAATCAGCCCCAGCATTTT. The encoded protein is CASSVTGNQPQHF. The V gene is TRBV7-2, the J gene TRBJ1-5, with 7 bases lining up with TRBD1. The J segment lost 4 bases and the V segment lost 5 bases, leaving 2 bases of the junction unmatched. The length of the CDR3 is 13 residues. Germline V gene data show CDR1 as SGHTA and CDR2 as FQGNSA.

CDR3 DNA: TGTGCCAGCAGCCCCGGGAGCTACCGTGAAGCTTTCTTT. Translation gives CASSPGSYREAFF. The chain joins TRBV14 to TRBJ1-1, with unresolved D. V was cut by 4 bases and J by 7 bases, with 13 bases left in between. This CDR3 is 13 amino acids long. Looked up from germline, CDR1 is SGHDN and CDR2 is FVKESK.

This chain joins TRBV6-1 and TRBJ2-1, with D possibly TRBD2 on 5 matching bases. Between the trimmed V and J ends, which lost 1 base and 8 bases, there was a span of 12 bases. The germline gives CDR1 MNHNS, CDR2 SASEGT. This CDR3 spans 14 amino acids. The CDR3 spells CASSEEDSRDEQFF. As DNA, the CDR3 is TGTGCCAGCAGTGAAGAGGACTCAAGAGATGAGCAGTTCTTC.

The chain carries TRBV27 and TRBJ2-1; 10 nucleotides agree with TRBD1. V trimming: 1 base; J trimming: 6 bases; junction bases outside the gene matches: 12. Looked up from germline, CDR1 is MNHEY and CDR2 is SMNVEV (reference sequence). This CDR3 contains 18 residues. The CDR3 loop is CASSLLDLSGTGVNEQFF. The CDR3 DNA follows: TGTGCCAGCAGTTTATTGGACTTATCCGGGACAGGGGTCAATGAGCAGTTCTTC.

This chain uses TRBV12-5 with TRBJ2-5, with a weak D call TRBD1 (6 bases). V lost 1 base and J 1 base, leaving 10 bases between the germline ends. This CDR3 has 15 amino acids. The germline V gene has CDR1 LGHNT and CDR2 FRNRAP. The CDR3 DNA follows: TGTGCTAGTGGTTTGGGTCAGGGGTCCCAAGAGACCCAGTACTTC. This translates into CASGLGQGSQETQYF.

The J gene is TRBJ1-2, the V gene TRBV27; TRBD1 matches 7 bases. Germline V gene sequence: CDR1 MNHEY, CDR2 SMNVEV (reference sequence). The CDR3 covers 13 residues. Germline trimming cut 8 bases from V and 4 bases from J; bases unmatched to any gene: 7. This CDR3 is CASATGSLYGYTF. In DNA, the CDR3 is TGTGCCAGCGCGACAGGGAGTCTCTATGGCTACACCTTC.

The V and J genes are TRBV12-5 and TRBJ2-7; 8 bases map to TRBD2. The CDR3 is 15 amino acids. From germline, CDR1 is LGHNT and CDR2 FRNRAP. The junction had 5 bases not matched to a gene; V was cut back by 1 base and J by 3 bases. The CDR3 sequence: CASGLATGTSYEQYF. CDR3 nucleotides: TGTGCTAGTGGTTTGGCCACCGGGACTAGCTACGAGCAGTACTTC.

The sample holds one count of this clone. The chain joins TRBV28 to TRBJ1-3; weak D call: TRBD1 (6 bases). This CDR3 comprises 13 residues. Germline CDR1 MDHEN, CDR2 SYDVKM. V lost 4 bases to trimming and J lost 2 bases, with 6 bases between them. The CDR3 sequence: CASSYRAGNTIYF. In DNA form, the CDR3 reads TGTGCCAGCAGTTACAGGGCTGGAAACACCATATATTTT.

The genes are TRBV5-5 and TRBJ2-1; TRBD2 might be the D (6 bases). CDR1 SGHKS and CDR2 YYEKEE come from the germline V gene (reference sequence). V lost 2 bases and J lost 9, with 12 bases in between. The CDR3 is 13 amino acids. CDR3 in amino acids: CASSLPHSGEQFF. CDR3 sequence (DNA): TGTGCCAGCAGCTTACCTCATAGCGGTGAGCAGTTCTTC.

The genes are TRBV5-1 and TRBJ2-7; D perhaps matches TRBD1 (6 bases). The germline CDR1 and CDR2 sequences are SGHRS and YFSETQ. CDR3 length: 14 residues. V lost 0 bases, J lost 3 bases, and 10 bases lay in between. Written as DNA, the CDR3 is TGCGCCAGCAGCTTGGCGGGCAGGGGCTACGAGCAGTACTTC. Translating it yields CASSLAGRGYEQYF.

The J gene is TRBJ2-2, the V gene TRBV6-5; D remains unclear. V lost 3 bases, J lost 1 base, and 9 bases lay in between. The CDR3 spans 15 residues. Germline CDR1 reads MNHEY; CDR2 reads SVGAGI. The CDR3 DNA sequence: TGTGCCAGCAGTTATCAGTTTGGGAACACCGGGGAGCTGTTTTTT. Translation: CASSYQFGNTGELFF.

DNA of the CDR3: TGTGCCAGCAGTTCTCAGGGGGCCGGGAGCGGGGAGCTGTTTTTT. Encoded protein: CASSSQGAGSGELFF. The genes are TRBV28 and TRBJ2-2; TRBD1 aligns across 8 bases. CDR1 and CDR2 (germline): MDHEN, SYDVKM. The CDR3 length is 15 residues. Trimming at V came to 4 bases and at J to 7 bases, leaving 8 bases not matched to a gene.

For the CDR3, the DNA is TGTGCCACCAGCAGAGATTTAGCGGGCGGCGCTGAAGCTTTCTTT. Translated: CATSRDLAGGAEAFF. V gene TRBV15 combines with J gene TRBJ1-1; D is ambiguous. The V gene lost 0 bases and the J gene lost 6 bases, with 14 bases spanning the gap. Germline V gene sequence: CDR1 LNHNV, CDR2 YYDKDF (reference sequence). The CDR3 contains 15 residues.

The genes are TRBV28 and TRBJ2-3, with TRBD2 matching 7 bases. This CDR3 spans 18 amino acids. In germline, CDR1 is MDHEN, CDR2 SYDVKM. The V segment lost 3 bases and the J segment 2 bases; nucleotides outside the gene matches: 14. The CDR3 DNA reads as TGTGCCAGCAGTTTTGGCGGGTGGGGCGGGAGCCCCACAGATACGCAGTATTTT. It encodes CASSFGGWGGSPTDTQYF.

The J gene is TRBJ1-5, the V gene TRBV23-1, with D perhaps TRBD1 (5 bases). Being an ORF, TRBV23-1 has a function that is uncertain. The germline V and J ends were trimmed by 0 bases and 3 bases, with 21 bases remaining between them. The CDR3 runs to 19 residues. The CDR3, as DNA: TGCGCCAGCAGTCAATCGATGCCCCCTGTGGCAGGGATCAATCAGCCCCAGCATTTT. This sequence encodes CASSQSMPPVAGINQPQHF.

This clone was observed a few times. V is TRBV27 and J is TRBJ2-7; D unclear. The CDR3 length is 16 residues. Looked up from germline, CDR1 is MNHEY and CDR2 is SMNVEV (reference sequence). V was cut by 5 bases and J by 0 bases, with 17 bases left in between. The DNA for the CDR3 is TGTGCCAGCAGTCCTTTGGTTTCGGGTAGCTCCTACGAGCAGTACTTC. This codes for CASSPLVSGSSYEQYF.

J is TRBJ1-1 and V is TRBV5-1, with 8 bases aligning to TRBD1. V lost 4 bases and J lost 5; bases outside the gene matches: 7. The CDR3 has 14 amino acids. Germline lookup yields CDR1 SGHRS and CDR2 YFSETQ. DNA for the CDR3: TGCGCCAGCAGCCTCGGCAGGGGGCTTACTGAAGCTTTCTTT. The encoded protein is CASSLGRGLTEAFF. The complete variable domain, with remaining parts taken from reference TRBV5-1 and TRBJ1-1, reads KAGVTQTPRYLIKTRGQQVTLSCSPISGHRSVSWYQQTPGQGLQFLFEYFSETQRNKGNFPGRFSGRQFSNSRSEMNVSTLELGDSALYLCASSLGRGLTEAFFGQGTRLTVV.

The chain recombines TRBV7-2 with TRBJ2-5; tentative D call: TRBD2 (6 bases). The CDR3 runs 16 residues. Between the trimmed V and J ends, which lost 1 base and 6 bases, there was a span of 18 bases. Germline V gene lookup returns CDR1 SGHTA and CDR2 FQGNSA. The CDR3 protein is CASSLVGGNPGQTQYF. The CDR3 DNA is TGTGCCAGCAGCTTAGTGGGCGGGAACCCGGGGCAGACCCAGTACTTC.

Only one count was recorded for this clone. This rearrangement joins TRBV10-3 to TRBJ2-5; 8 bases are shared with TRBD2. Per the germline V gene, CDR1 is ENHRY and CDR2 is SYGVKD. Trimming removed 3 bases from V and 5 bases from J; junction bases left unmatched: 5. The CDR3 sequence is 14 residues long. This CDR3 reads CAISERLALETQYF. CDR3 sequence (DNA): TGTGCCATCAGTGAAAGACTAGCGTTGGAGACCCAGTACTTC.

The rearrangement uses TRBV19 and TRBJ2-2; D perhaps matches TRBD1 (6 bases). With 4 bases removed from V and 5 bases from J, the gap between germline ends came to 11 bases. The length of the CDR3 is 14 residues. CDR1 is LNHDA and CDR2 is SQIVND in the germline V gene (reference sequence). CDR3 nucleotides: TGTGCCAGTAGTAGCCCGCAGGGGACCGGGGAGCTGTTTTTT. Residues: CASSSPQGTGELFF.

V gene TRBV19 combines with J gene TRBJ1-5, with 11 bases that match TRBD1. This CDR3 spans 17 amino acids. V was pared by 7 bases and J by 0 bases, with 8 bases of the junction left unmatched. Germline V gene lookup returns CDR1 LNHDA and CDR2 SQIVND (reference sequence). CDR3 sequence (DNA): TGTGCCAGTATAAGGACAGGGGGCGGCCATAGCAATCAGCCCCAGCATTTT. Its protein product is CASIRTGGGHSNQPQHF.

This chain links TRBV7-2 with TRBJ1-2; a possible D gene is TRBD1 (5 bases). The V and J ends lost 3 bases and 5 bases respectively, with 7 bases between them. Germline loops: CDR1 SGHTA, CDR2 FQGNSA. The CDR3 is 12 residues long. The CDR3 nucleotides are TGTGCCAGCAGCTTGCAGGGTTATGGCTACACCTTC. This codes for CASSLQGYGYTF.

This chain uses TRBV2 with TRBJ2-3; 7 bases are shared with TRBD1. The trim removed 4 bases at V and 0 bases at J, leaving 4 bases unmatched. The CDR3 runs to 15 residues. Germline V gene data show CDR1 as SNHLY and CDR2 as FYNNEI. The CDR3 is CASSGQGSSTDTQYF. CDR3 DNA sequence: TGTGCCAGCAGTGGACAGGGATCTAGCACAGATACGCAGTATTTT.

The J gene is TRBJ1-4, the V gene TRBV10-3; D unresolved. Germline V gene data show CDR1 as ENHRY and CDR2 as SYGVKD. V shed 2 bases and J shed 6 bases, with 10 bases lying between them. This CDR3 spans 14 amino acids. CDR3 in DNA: TGTGCCATCAGTGAGCTGTACGGTTATGAAAAACTGTTTTTT. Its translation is CAISELYGYEKLFF.

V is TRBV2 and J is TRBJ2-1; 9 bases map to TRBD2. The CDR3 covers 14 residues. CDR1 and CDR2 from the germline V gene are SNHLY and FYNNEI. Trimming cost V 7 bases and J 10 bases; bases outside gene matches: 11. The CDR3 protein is CASKNSSGTVEQFF. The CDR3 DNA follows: TGTGCCAGCAAGAACTCTAGCGGGACAGTAGAGCAGTTCTTC.